Given below is one T cell receptor beta chain in context. No antigen is known for it. Included in the TCR beta cDNA libraries were unique molecular identifiers. MiXCR was run by TCRdb on the PCR reads, yielding one entry per CDR3 protein. In the table there are a few hundred thousand distinct CDR3 sequences, around 33% of which are singletons. From germline, CDR1 is SGDLS and CDR2 YYNGEE. There are 16 residues in the CDR3. The germline V and J ends were trimmed by 3 bases and 8 bases, with 20 bases remaining between them. This entry comes from a study of post-analysis software for immune sequencing data. Overall study results and limits: A handful of TRBV segments (TRBV5-6, TRBV5-1 and TRBV20-1 among them) occurred more frequently in patients than in controls.

The sequence was obtained from a girl aged 10 to 17 with multiple sclerosis. The sample consisted of blood. The rearrangement uses TRBV9 and TRBJ1-4; a weak D match, TRBD1 (6 bases). The CDR3 reads CASSALMGGAREKLFF. As DNA, the CDR3 is TGTGCCAGCAGCGCTCTCATGGGGGGCGCAAGGGAAAAACTGTTTTTT. The full variable domain, with the rest looked up from reference TRBV9 and TRBJ1-4, is DSGVTQTPKHLITATGQRVTLRCSPRSGDLSVYWYQQSLDQGLQFLIQYYNGEERAKGNILERFSAQQFPDLHSELNLSSLELGDSALYFCASSALMGGAREKLFFGSGTQLSVL.